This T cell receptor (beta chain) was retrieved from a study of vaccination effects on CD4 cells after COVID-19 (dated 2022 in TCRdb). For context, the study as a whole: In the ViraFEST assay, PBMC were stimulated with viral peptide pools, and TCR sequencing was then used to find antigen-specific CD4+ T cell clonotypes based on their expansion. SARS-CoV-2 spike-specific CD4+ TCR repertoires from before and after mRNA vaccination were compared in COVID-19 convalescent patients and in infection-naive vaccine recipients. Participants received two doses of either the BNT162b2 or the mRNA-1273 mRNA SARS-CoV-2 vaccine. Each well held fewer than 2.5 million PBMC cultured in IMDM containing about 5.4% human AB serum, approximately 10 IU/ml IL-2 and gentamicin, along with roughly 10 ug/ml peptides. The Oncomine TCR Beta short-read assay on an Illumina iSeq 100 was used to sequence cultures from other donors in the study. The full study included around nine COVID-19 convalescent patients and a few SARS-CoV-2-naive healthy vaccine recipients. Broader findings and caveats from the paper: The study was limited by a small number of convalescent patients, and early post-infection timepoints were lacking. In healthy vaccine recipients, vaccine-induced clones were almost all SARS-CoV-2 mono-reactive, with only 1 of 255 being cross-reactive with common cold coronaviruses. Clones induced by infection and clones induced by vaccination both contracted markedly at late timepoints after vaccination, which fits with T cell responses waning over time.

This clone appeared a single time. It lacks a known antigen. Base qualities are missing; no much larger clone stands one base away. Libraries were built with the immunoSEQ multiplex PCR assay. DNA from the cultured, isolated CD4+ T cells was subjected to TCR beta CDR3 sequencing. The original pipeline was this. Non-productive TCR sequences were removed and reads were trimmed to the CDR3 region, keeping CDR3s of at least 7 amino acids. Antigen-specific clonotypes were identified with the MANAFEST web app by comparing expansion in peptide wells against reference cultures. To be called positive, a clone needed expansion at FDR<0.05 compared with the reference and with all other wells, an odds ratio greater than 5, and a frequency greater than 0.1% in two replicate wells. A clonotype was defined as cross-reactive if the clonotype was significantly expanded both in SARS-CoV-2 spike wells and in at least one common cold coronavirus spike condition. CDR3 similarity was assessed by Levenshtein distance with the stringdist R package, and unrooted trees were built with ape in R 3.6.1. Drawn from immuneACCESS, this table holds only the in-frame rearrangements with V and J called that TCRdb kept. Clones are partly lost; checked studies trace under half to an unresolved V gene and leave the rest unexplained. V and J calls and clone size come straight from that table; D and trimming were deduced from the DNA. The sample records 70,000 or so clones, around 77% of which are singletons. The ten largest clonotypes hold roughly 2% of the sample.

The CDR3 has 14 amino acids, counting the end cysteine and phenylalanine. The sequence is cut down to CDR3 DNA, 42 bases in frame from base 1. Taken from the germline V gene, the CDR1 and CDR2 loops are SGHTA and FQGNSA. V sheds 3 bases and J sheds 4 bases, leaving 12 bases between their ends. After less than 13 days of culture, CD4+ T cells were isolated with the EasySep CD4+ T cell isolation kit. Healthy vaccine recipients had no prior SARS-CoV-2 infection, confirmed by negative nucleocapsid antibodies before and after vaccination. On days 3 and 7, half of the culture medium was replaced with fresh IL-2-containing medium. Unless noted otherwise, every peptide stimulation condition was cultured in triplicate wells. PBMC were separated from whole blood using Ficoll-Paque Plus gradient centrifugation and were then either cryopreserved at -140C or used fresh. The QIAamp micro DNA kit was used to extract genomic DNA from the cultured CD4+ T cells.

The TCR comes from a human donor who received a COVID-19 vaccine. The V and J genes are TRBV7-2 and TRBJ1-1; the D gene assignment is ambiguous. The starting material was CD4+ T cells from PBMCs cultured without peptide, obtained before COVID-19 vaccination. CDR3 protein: CASSFQLGGTEAFF. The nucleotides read TGTGCCAGCAGCTTTCAGCTAGGAGGCACTGAAGCTTTCTTT.